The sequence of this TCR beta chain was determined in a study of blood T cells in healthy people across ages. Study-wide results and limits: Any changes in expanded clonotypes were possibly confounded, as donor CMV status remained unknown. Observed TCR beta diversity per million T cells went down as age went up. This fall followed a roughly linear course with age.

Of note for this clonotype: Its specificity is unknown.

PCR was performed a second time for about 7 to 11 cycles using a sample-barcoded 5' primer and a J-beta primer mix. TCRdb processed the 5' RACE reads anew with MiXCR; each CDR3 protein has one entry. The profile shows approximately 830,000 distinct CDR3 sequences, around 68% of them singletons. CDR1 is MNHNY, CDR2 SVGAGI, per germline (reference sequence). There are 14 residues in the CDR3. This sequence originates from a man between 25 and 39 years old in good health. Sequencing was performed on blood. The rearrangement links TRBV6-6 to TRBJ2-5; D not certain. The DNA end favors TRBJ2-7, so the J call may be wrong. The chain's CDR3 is CASSYSAQVYEQYF. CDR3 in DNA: TGTGCCAGCAGTTACTCGGCTCAGGTCTACGAGCAGTACTTC.